This TCR beta chain appears in the sequencing data of a study of cytomegalovirus exposure and HLA in healthy donors. Study at large: Unique TCR beta sequences numbering some 120 million came from 150 million to 200 million T cells in an earlier analysis.

On this clone itself: Its antigen is unidentified.

The CDR3 consists of 15 residues. Germline V gene data show CDR1 as SGHTA and CDR2 as FQGTGA. The V gene end was trimmed by 3 bases and the J gene end by 2 bases; junction bases not matched to a gene: 5. The PCR contained 60 Vbeta and 13 Jbeta primers. Generated by immunoSEQ multiplex PCR, the TCRdb table keeps only in-frame clones and is missing some. This table has some 120,000 clones, around 80% appearing once. The study, taken as a whole, reports: Reports described diagnosis of cytomegalovirus status by the classifier as highly specific and sensitive.

Sequenced sample: PBMCs. The chain links TRBV7-3 to TRBJ2-5, with TRBD2 identical over 8 bases. The clonotype was recovered from a man younger than 45 in good health and CMV-seropositive. The CDR3 region is CASSFQRGQQETQYF. Here the CDR3 DNA reads TGTGCCAGCAGCTTCCAGCGGGGGCAACAAGAGACCCAGTACTTC.